This TCR beta chain was captured by sequencing in a study of OX40 agonist ivuxolimab in advanced cancers. As for this clone: The target antigen is unknown.

Findings and caveats of the study: Near-lowest levels of clonal expansion characterized partial responders at 0.1-3.0 mg/kg. In general, CD8+ T cells held more expanded clones than CD4+ did, on average. Dosing at 0.1 to 3.0 mg/kg was accompanied by clonal expansion of CD4+ and CD8+ blood T cells by week 6. Among some nonresponders, normalized T-cell clonal expansion was also low.

Germline CDR1 is SGHAT and CDR2 is FQDESV (reference sequence). V lost 11 bases and J lost 1; bases outside the gene matches: 3. This CDR3 comprises 13 residues. Clones were sequenced by immunoSEQ multiplex PCR, and TCRdb holds only the in-frame ones, with some missing. The sample contains roughly 49,000 clones, approximately 79% of which appear only once. The V gene is TRBV11-1, the J gene TRBJ2-2; 8 bases agree with TRBD1. The sequence was collected from an adult with an advanced solid tumor such as melanoma, head and neck, liver or kidney cancer. The sample was CD4+ or CD8+ T cells sorted from blood, taken in a trial of the OX40 agonist ivuxolimab. The CDR3 sequence is CAAGTGNTGELFF. For the CDR3, the DNA is TGTGCCGCCGGGACAGGGAACACCGGGGAGCTGTTTTTT.